The T cell receptor beta chain under discussion was sequenced for a study of shared clonotypes between healthy human individuals (dated by TCRdb to 2018 to 2021). With respect to the entire study: A couple of women and a few men aged 18 to 49 years were included in the cohort. For each donor, three plates each were used for CD4 naive and CD4 memory, two plates were used for CD8 naive, and one plate was used for CD8 memory. Blood TCR repertoires of about five healthy adults were deeply sequenced to estimate repertoire size and the extent of clonotype sharing between individuals. Libraries were prepared and TCR repertoires were sequenced by different laboratories using diverse techniques, in order to increase sequencing depth and limit assay-specific biases. Between about 0.8 and 9 billion PBMCs per donor were obtained by leukapheresis.

The paper's findings and limits, for the study overall: Naive subsets generally had larger estimated clonotype richness than memory subsets did. Across several donors, roughly 5.4% of naive CD4, approximately 3.6% of naive CD8, roughly 2.3% of memory CD4, and approximately 0.4% of memory CD8 clonotypes were shared. The small number of donors limited the genetic and exposure-history diversity represented. Rarefaction of sorted-subset datasets indicated incomplete sequencing despite the large sequencing depth. Sampling was limited to blood, and TCR repertoires in tissue likely differ from TCR repertoires in blood. Clonotypes shared by all four sorted-subset donors showed higher generation probabilities than non-shared clonotypes. Based on pairwise subsampling, the degree of clonotype sharing among donors was expected to be affected by sequencing depth.

TCR CDR3 regions were amplified from genomic DNA by multiplex PCR using the deep immunoSEQ assay. Extracted genomic DNA from each cell subset was spread evenly across all wells of several immunoSEQ 96-well plates, with each plate serving as a replicate. For sorted subsets, 200 ng of genomic DNA, equivalent to 30,000 or so T cell genomes, went into each replicate PCR. The purified libraries were quantified using a Qubit 3.0 fluorometer, sized with a Bioanalyzer 2100, and then quantified again using the KAPA Library Quantification kit. Every immunoSEQ 96-well plate was sequenced on a separate single-read 150-cycle Illumina NextSeq 550 flow cell. The paper's data handling went like this. Because the immunoSEQ output included only junctional sequences and no quality scores, the filtering could not be the same as the filtering used for full-length reads. Sequences were annotated with PyIR, a Python wrapper for IgBLAST v1.9, and V/J genes and CDR3 were assigned using IMGT germline references. Reads with weak V/J assignments (E-value above 1e-6), missing CDR3, stop codons, out-of-frame junctions, or ambiguous translated residues were removed. V3J clonotypes were defined as sequences sharing an identical inferred V gene, J gene, and CDR3 amino acid sequence. The percentage overlap between two repertoires was calculated by dividing the number of shared unique clonotypes by the size of the smaller repertoire. Richness of each repertoire was evaluated using RTK rarefaction, the Chao1 estimator, and Recon v2.1 estimates of unobserved clonotypes. OLGA was used to compute generation probabilities for all TCRbeta clonotypes that the gDNA method yielded from several donors. TCRdb carries this immuneACCESS record with in-frame sequences only. Its versions omit some clonotypes, under half of them owing to an unresolved V gene in the studies checked, with the rest unexplained. The V and J calls and the clone size are those of that table, but D and trimming were determined from the DNA. Here the sample has about 2 million clones; about 95% occur a single time. Around 1.1% of the sample is held by the ten biggest clonotypes.

Note on this clone: Its antigen is not yet known. No much larger clone is present one base from it, and per-base qualities are unavailable.

Reading from cysteine to phenylalanine, the CDR3 counts 15 amino acids. CDR3 DNA is the only sequence kept; it has 45 bases, read in frame from the first base. V loses 7 bases, J loses 5 bases, and the germline ends lie 17 bases apart. The germline V gene specifies SGHVS as CDR1 and FQNEAQ as CDR2. CD8 naive samples were obtained by positive selection for CCR7 among CD45RO-negative cells, yielding a CD45RA+CCR7+ population from which TemRA cells were excluded. The donors were healthy, HIV-negative adults who had no recently reported acute infections or vaccinations. Every donor was a Caucasian adult residing in Nashville, Tennessee, USA. Blood was obtained by leukapheresis, after which PBMCs were separated by Ficoll-Histopaque density gradient centrifugation and cryopreserved in liquid nitrogen vapor phase. Analytical flow cytometry was used to check the purity and quantity of every magnetically sorted T cell population. Each sorted fraction had its genomic DNA isolated and then quantified by UV absorbance on a Nanodrop 2000c.

The sequence is built from TRBV7-8 and TRBJ2-2, with the identity of the D gene unclear. The receptor was derived from a man between 18 and 35 years old in good health. The specimen sequenced was naive CD8+ T cells sorted from blood. This sample's cell subset or site label indicates: CD45RA+CCR7+. The CDR3 has the sequence CASTTTNGLTGELFF. The DNA sequence is TGTGCCAGCACCACGACAAACGGGCTGACCGGGGAGCTGTTTTTT.